These 18 T cell receptor beta chains originate from one sample sequenced in a study of identical twins. TCRdb ran MiXCR on the 5' RACE reads and lists one entry per CDR3 protein. The sample lists 450,000 to 600,000 distinct CDR3 sequences; about a fifth were seen once. These same records also appear under a second study, on yellow fever vaccine responses in identical twins.

Source material: CD4+ T cells sorted from blood. These receptors were obtained from a woman between 18 and 30 years old in good health.

This clonotype has more than one count but fewer than ten. The V and J genes are TRBV10-3 and TRBJ2-7, with 12 bases fitting TRBD2. V shed 7 bases and J 1 base; nucleotides not matched to a gene: 5. The CDR3 loop spans 15 amino acids. The V gene's germline CDR1 is ENHRY and CDR2 SYGVKD. The CDR3 is CAINRLAGDSYEQYF. For the CDR3, the DNA is TGTGCCATCAATCGACTAGCGGGAGATTCCTACGAGCAGTACTTC.

This clonotype was counted once. V gene TRBV29-1 combines with J gene TRBJ2-5, with TRBD1 matching 7 bases. The CDR3 covers 13 residues. The germline V gene encodes CDR1 SQVTM and CDR2 ANQGSEA. The V and J ends lost 4 bases and 5 bases, in that order; junction bases with no gene match: 7. The DNA for the CDR3 is TGCAGCGTTGCGCCACAGGGGAAGGAGACCCAGTACTTC. Residues: CSVAPQGKETQYF.

The chain joins TRBV4-1 to TRBJ2-7; the D gene is possibly TRBD2 (6 bases). Trimming shortened V by 1 base and J by 6 bases, and 10 bases separated the two germline ends. CDR1 and CDR2 from the germline V gene are MGHRA and YSYEKL. The CDR3 is made up of 13 amino acids. The CDR3 here is CASSQGNGGEQYV. Here the CDR3 DNA reads TGCGCCAGCAGCCAAGGAAACGGGGGCGAGCAGTACGTC.

Many counts were recorded for this clonotype. This chain connects TRBV10-3 to TRBJ2-5; weak D call: TRBD2 (5 bases). Germline V gene lookup returns CDR1 ENHRY and CDR2 SYGVKD. V was cut by 4 bases and J by 2 bases, with 8 bases left in between. CDR3 size: 13 residues. CDR3 residues: CAISAGEQETQYF. Here the CDR3 DNA reads TGTGCCATCAGTGCCGGGGAACAAGAGACCCAGTACTTC.

The chain employs TRBV24-1 and TRBJ1-1; 9 bases align to TRBD1. V dropped 7 bases and J dropped 5; count of bases not matched to a gene: 4. This CDR3 contains 13 residues. Germline lookup yields CDR1 KGHDR and CDR2 SFDVKD. CDR3 protein: CATSRQGGTEAFF. CDR3 DNA: TGTGCCACCAGCAGACAGGGGGGTACTGAAGCTTTCTTT.

V and J are TRBV6-5 and TRBJ2-1; D not certain. V lost 0 bases, J lost 10 bases, and 10 bases lay in between. Germline values: CDR1 MNHEY, CDR2 SVGAGI. The CDR3 totals 13 residues. The DNA for the CDR3 is TGTGCCAGCAGTTACTCGTCCCTGAGGGAGCAGTTCTTC. Translating it yields CASSYSSLREQFF.

V usage is TRBV2 and J usage is TRBJ1-1, with D tentatively TRBD1 (5 bases). This CDR3 comprises 13 residues. Per the germline V gene, CDR1 is SNHLY and CDR2 is FYNNEI. V was clipped by 6 bases and J by 3 bases, with 11 bases between them. CDR3 sequence reads: CASRGREYTEAFF. Written as DNA, the CDR3 is TGTGCCAGCAGGGGCAGGGAGTACACTGAAGCTTTCTTT.

This clonotype has more than one count but fewer than ten. The rearrangement links TRBV5-1 to TRBJ1-1; D gene uncertain. Trimming took off 4 bases at V and 9 bases at J, with 22 bases between the two ends. This CDR3 contains 15 residues. CDR1 is SGHRS and CDR2 is YFSETQ in the germline V gene. In nucleotides, the CDR3 is TGCGCCAGCAGCCCACTTTCATCCTCTAGCTCCCAAGCTTTCTTT. Amino acid sequence: CASSPLSSSSSQAFF.

There are many counts of this clonotype. The V call is TRBV5-1, the J call TRBJ1-1; D not certain. Trimming took 4 bases from V and 5 from J, leaving 12 bases between them. CDR3 size: 13 residues. Germline V lookup: CDR1 SGHRS, CDR2 YFSETQ. CDR3 coding DNA: TGCGCCAGCAGCAGCGAGGGTCGGACTGAAGCTTTCTTT. It translates to CASSSEGRTEAFF.

This clonotype has only a few counts. The chain combines TRBV12-3 or TRBV12-4 with TRBJ1-5; no definite D call. The CDR3 runs to 12 residues. Trimming took 6 bases from V and 9 from J, leaving 12 bases between them. This CDR3 is CASSPGFGPQHF. CDR3 in DNA: TGTGCCAGCAGCCCTGGGTTTGGGCCCCAGCATTTT.

This clonotype was detected a few times. The chain combines TRBV6-1 with TRBJ1-1; no clear D gene. The length of the CDR3 is 15 residues. The ends were cut back, 6 bases at V and 0 bases at J, with 14 bases in the middle. Germline CDR1 is MNHNS and CDR2 is SASEGT. DNA for the CDR3: TGTGCCAGCAGCTCCCCTTTTAGGTTGAACACTGAAGCTTTCTTT. Residues: CASSSPFRLNTEAFF.

This clonotype turned up a few times. The chain uses TRBV6-5 and TRBJ2-1; 10 bases are shared with TRBD2. J lost 4 bases, V lost 4 bases, and 4 bases had no gene match. The CDR3 contains 15 residues. In germline, CDR1 is MNHEY, CDR2 SVGAGI. CDR3 residues: CASSFRAGGYNEQFF. The CDR3 DNA is TGTGCCAGCAGTTTCCGAGCGGGAGGGTACAATGAGCAGTTCTTC.

This rearrangement joins TRBV7-9 to TRBJ2-5; 11 bases align to TRBD2. This CDR3 is 17 amino acids long. The germline gives CDR1 SEHNR, CDR2 FQNEAQ (reference sequence). V shed 4 bases, J shed 0 bases, and the junction held 7 bases outside the gene matches. This CDR3 is CASSSTRTSGYQETQYF. Written as DNA, the CDR3 is TGTGCCAGCAGCTCGACAAGGACTAGCGGGTACCAAGAGACCCAGTACTTC.

This clonotype has more than one count but fewer than ten. The gene calls are TRBV5-5 and TRBJ2-6; perhaps TRBD1 as D (5 bases). Trimming left V 4 bases short and J 0 bases short, with 11 bases between. CDR3 length: 16 amino acids. The germline CDR1 and CDR2 sequences are SGHKS and YYEKEE (reference sequence). The chain's CDR3 is CASSQDTLSGANVLTF. The CDR3 nucleotides are TGTGCCAGCAGCCAGGACACCCTCTCTGGGGCCAACGTCCTGACTTTC.

This clonotype was seen a few times. The chain uses TRBV12-3 or TRBV12-4 and TRBJ1-1, with D hard to call. V was trimmed by 11 bases and J by 6 bases, leaving 13 bases between them. The CDR3 extends over 11 amino acids. CDR3 sequence reads: CASRRTAEAFF. CDR3 in DNA: TGTGCCTCCCGTCGGACGGCTGAAGCTTTCTTT.

This clonotype was observed a handful of times. The CDR3 DNA reads TGTGCCAGCAGTTTCAGGGGTTCCAATCCGAACACTGAAGCTTTCTTT. Its translation is CASSFRGSNPNTEAFF. The chain is built from TRBV12-3 or TRBV12-4 and TRBJ1-1, with D perhaps TRBD1 (6 bases). The CDR3 is 16 amino acids. Trimming stripped 3 bases from V and 1 base from J, with 15 bases between.

The chain combines TRBV7-3 with TRBJ2-5; D call uncertain. The CDR3 is made up of 14 amino acids. With 5 bases removed from V and 5 bases from J, the gap between germline ends came to 15 bases. The germline V gene encodes CDR1 SGHTA and CDR2 FQGTGA. The CDR3 DNA is TGTGCCAGCAGCCCCCTAACCGGCTCGGAGACCCAGTACTTC. Translation gives CASSPLTGSETQYF. Filled out from reference TRBV7-3 and TRBJ2-5, the complete variable domain reads GAGVSQTPSNKVTEKGKYVELRCDPISGHTALYWYRQSLGQGPEFLIYFQGTGAADDSGLPNDRFFAVRPEGSVSTLKIQRTERGDSAVYLCASSPLTGSETQYFGPGTRLLVL.

CDR3 DNA sequence: TGCGCCAGCACTGCGGGGTTCAATGAGCAGTTCTTC. Translation gives CASTAGFNEQFF. V and J are TRBV5-1 and TRBJ2-1, with D possibly matching TRBD2 (6 bases). Trimming stripped 6 bases from V and 6 bases from J, with 10 bases between. CDR3 size: 12 residues. Germline lookup yields CDR1 SGHRS and CDR2 YFSETQ.